This T cell receptor (beta chain) was sequenced for a study of human T cells and chemical hapten exposure (dated by TCRdb to the early 2020s). About the full investigation: For sensitization, 2% DPC in acetone was applied to a roughly 2 cm by roughly 2 cm area of upper inner arm skin. Patients additionally received weekly therapeutic DPC doses to the scalp throughout the approximately 25-week study period. Patch testing was performed on the upper back with Finn chambers containing 0.01% DPC, and the patch tests were scored after 6 days according to International Contact Dermatitis Research Group standards. Alopecia areata with under or over 50% scalp involvement, alopecia totalis and alopecia universalis were represented in the patient cohort, which was mostly female. Libraries were combined into a pool for sequencing, and differences in TCR yield between samples came mainly from small differences in library volumes within the pool. Peripheral blood TCR repertoire changes were tracked in vivo in alopecia patients during primary and secondary sensitization to the hapten diphenylcyclopropenone (DPC). Blood samples were taken from patients before sensitization (week 0) and then at 2, 6 and about 24 weeks after DPC sensitization. For TCR sequencing, blood came from 25 to 35 alopecia patients at anywhere from one to four time points (pre-sensitization, 2, 6 and 24 weeks). Overall study results and their limits: Patch test score was positively correlated with the number of PT1 expanded TCRs, with significance at thresholds 8, 16 and 32 but not at 4. After repeated subsampling, the strength of the expansion versus patch-test correlation and the threshold at which it became significant changed. DPC sensitization did not change the number of TCRs with a frequency above 1 in 1000, and there was no evidence of changes in global repertoire structure. Significantly more large CDR3 similarity clusters were formed by expanded TCRs than by pre-sensitization or healthy control sets, consistent with antigen-driven responses. Because every patient had alopecia, a presumed autoimmune disease, the patients' immune response might differ from that of healthy individuals.

The library came from RACE. TCRdb lists the instrument as NextSeq 500. During library preparation, unique molecular identifiers were attached to individual cDNA molecules so that TCRs could be counted quantitatively and reproducibly. Both TCR alpha and TCR beta chains were sequenced from each blood RNA sample. In the authors' own workflow: The median number of TCRs per sample was some 100,000, ranging from about 20,000 to 750,000. The Decombinator software suite was used to annotate V, J and CDR3 in the TCR reads. For PS versus PT1 abundance plots, all samples were subsampled to the same number of TCRs (28,000). TCRs were defined as expanded if absent before sensitization and observed at least eight times at the 2-week time point. The raw public reads went through TCRdb reprocessing: fastp at Q25, MiXCR clone calling, in-frame beta chains kept. Each entry merges the rows of one CDR3 protein and shows their most common DNA and genes. The V and J calls come from TCRdb's annotation, not from the publication. The table for this sample lists roughly 180,000 distinct CDR3 sequences; about 14% of them were counted only once. Clones ranked in the top ten supply about 1.7% of the sample.

Interpreted using the paper, the time point label stands for: patch test 1, 2 weeks after DPC sensitization. This specimen's treatment or condition label, interpreted: therapeutic diphenylcyclopropenone sensitization with weekly scalp DPC. Blood at each patch-test visit was drawn before the patch test was applied. Patients were eligible if aged 18 to 70, diagnosed with alopecia and judged suitable for DPC therapy, and pregnant patients were excluded. Total RNA was isolated from unfractionated whole blood collected in Tempus Blood RNA tubes. Ends trimmed: V by 4 bases, J by 6 bases; bases unmatched to a gene: 6. Inclusive of the bounding cysteine and phenylalanine, the CDR3 is 14 residues long. Only the CDR3 DNA stays, 42 bases, in frame from base 1. CDR1 and CDR2 are read off the germline V gene as SGHRS and YFSETQ. This clonotype was observed at least ten times. Its target antigen remains unknown. No clone much larger than this one lies a single base away; base qualities are absent.

The rearranged chain carries TRBV5-1 and TRBJ2-2; TRBD2 lines up with 7 middle nucleotides. The sequence came from a woman aged 25-40 years with alopecia areata. Some clones in this sample may be carry-over from other donors' samples. The sample was whole blood, taken in connection with sensitization to the hapten diphenylcyclopropenone (DPC). For the CDR3, the sequence is CASSPQRGAGELFF. The nucleotide sequence is given as TGCGCCAGCAGCCCGCAGCGGGGAGCCGGGGAGCTGTTTTTT.